The 10 T cell receptor beta chains below all came from one sample that was sequenced in a study of T-cell reconstitution after alpha-beta-depleted transplantation in children. Researchers prepared the TCRbeta library using unique molecular identifiers, the study reports. TCRdb fed the PCR reads into MiXCR, producing one record per CDR3 protein. Among some 240,000 distinct CDR3 sequences listed, 9.7% were seen once. Specimen: PBMCs from the stem cell graft donor, collected from the stem cell graft. These receptors originate from a human donor who donated a stem cell graft to a child with SCID.

This clonotype was counted a few times. This chain links TRBV30 with TRBJ2-2; D uncertain. The V end lost 0 bases, the J end lost 5 bases, and 10 bases lay between the germline ends. CDR1 is GTSNPN and CDR2 is SVGIG in the germline V gene (reference sequence). This CDR3 comprises 14 residues. Here the CDR3 DNA reads TGTGCCTGGAGTGTTTATCTGAATACCGGGGAGCTGTTTTTT. Translation: CAWSVYLNTGELFF. The full variable domain, in which reference TRBV30 and TRBJ2-2 provide the parts outside the CDR3, is SQTIHQWPATLVQPVGSPLSLECTVEGTSNPNLYWYRQAAGRGLQLLFYSVGIGQISSEVPQNLSASRPQDRQFILSSKKLLLSDSGFYLCAWSVYLNTGELFFGEGSRLTVL.

There are many counts of this clonotype. J is TRBJ1-2 and V is TRBV7-2, with TRBD1 matching 10 bases. Germline values: CDR1 SGHTA, CDR2 FQGNSA. V was clipped by 4 bases and J by 3 bases; unmatched bases: 2. The CDR3 runs to 14 residues. The CDR3 bases are TGTGCCAGCAGCTCTGGGACAGGGGACTATGGCTACACCTTC. Protein sequence: CASSSGTGDYGYTF.

This clonotype was counted at least ten times. V usage is TRBV2 and J usage is TRBJ1-1, with a tentative D call TRBD1 (5 bases). This CDR3 has 14 amino acids. Per the germline V gene, CDR1 is SNHLY and CDR2 is FYNNEI. Trimming pared 8 bases from V and 0 bases from J, leaving 13 bases between. The chain's CDR3 is CASSWGRMNTEAFF. CDR3 DNA: TGTGCCAGCTCCTGGGGGAGAATGAACACTGAAGCTTTCTTT.

This clonotype was detected many times. This chain connects TRBV5-1 to TRBJ2-3; TRBD1 matches at 8 bases. Losses at the gene ends were 10 bases for V and 2 bases for J; bases not matched to a gene: 9. The germline V gene has CDR1 SGHRS and CDR2 YFSETQ. The CDR3 extends over 14 amino acids. The CDR3: CACSGTGHTDTQYF. Here the CDR3 DNA reads TGCGCCTGCTCAGGGACAGGCCACACAGATACGCAGTATTTT. Looking up the rest from reference TRBV5-1 and TRBJ2-3 gives the full variable domain: KAGVTQTPRYLIKTRGQQVTLSCSPISGHRSVSWYQQTPGQGLQFLFEYFSETQRNKGNFPGRFSGRQFSNSRSEMNVSTLELGDSALYLCACSGTGHTDTQYFGPGTRLTVL.

In this sample, this clonotype turned up many times. The chain couples TRBV20-1 to TRBJ1-6; TRBD1 agrees at 11 bases. The V and J ends lost 5 bases and 10 bases, in that order; junction bases with no gene match: 4. Germline CDR1 DFQATT, CDR2 SNEGSKA (reference sequence). The CDR3 loop spans 13 amino acids. CDR3 protein: CSAGDRGVSPLHF. In DNA, the CDR3 is TGCAGTGCTGGGGACAGGGGGGTGTCACCCCTCCACTTT.

Many counts were recorded for this clonotype. The rearrangement links TRBV5-1 to TRBJ1-5; D is unresolved. Germline CDR1 reads SGHRS; CDR2 reads YFSETQ. This CDR3 spans 13 amino acids. Trimming took off 0 bases at V and 6 bases at J, with 7 bases between the two ends. Written as DNA, the CDR3 is TGCGCCAGCAGCTTGGATGTGGGTCAGCCCCAGCATTTT. Residues: CASSLDVGQPQHF.

The rearrangement uses TRBV7-8 and TRBJ1-1; D remains ambiguous. In germline, CDR1 is SGHVS, CDR2 FQNEAQ. Trimming removed 5 bases at V and 0 bases at J, with 7 bases between. CDR3 length equals 13 residues. CDR3 coding DNA: TGTGCCAGCAGCGGGAATATGAACACTGAAGCTTTCTTT. Translation: CASSGNMNTEAFF.

This clonotype was seen many times. The chain carries TRBV7-9 and TRBJ1-1; D is possibly TRBD1 (5 bases). V was cut by 4 bases and J by 7 bases, with 16 bases left in between. Germline lookup yields CDR1 SEHNR and CDR2 FQNEAQ (reference sequence). The CDR3 sequence is 14 residues long. CDR3 sequence reads: CASSSPPGLDEAFF. Written as DNA, the CDR3 is TGTGCCAGCAGCTCCCCGCCAGGGTTGGATGAAGCTTTCTTT.

There are a few counts of this clonotype. The chain joins TRBV4-2 to TRBJ1-1; 9 nucleotides line up with TRBD1. The CDR3 covers 15 residues. Trimming cost V 4 bases and J 3 bases; bases outside gene matches: 6. Germline CDR1 reads LGHNA; CDR2 reads YNFKEQ. The CDR3 is CASSRTGGGDTEAFF. In nucleotides, the CDR3 is TGTGCCAGCAGCCGAACAGGGGGCGGGGACACTGAAGCTTTCTTT.

This clonotype was counted many times. V usage is TRBV11-2 and J usage is TRBJ1-5, with D uncertain. This CDR3 region has 13 residues. Germline CDR1 SGHAT, CDR2 FQNNGV. With 4 bases removed from V and 0 bases from J, the gap between germline ends came to 4 bases. For the CDR3, the DNA is TGTGCCAGCAGCTCCTTTAGCAATCAGCCCCAGCATTTT. Protein product: CASSSFSNQPQHF.